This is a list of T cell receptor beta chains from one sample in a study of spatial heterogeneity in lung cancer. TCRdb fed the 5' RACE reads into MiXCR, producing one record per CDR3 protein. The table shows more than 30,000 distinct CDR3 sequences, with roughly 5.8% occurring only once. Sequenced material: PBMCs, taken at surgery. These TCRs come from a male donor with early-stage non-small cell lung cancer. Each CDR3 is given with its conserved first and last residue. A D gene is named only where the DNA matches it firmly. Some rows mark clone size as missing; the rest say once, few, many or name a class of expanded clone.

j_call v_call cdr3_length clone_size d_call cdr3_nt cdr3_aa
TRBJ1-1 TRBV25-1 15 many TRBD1 TGTGCCAGCAGTGGAAACAGGGGGCTGAACACTGAAGCTTTCTTT CASSGNRGLNTEAFF
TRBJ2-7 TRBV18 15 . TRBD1 TGTGCCAGCTCTTTTTCGGGACAGGGCCCCTACGAGCAGTACTTC CASSFSGQGPYEQYF
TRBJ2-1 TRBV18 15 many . TGTGCCAGCTCACCAGTACACGGGAACTACAATGAGCAGTTCTTC CASSPVHGNYNEQFF
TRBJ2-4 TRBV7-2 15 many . TGTGCCAGCAGCACCACGGCGGGTTCCAAAAACATTCAGTACTTC CASSTTAGSKNIQYF
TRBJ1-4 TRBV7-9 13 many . TGTGCCAGCCGTCGGGGAGCTAGTGAAAAACTGTTTTTT CASRRGASEKLFF
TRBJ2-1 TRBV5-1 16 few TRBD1 TGCGCCAGCAGCATCGGACAGGGGGCGGGCTACAATGAGCAGTTCTTC CASSIGQGAGYNEQFF
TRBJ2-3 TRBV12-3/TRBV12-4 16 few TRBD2 TGTGCCAGCAGTTCCGGGACTAGCGGGGGCCGGCGAGTGCAGTATTTT CASSSGTSGGRRVQYF
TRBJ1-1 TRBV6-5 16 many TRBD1 TGTGCCAGCAGTTCCTGGACAGGCAGCTTGAGCACTGAAGCTTTCTTT CASSSWTGSLSTEAFF
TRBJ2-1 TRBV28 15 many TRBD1 TGTGCCAGCAGCACACAGGGGGCGATCTCCGATGAGCAGTTCTTC CASSTQGAISDEQFF
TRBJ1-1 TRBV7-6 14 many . TGTGCCAGCAGCTTAGCGGTAGGGTTGACTGAAGCTTTCTTT CASSLAVGLTEAFF
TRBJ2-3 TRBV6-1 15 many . TGTGCCAGCAGTGAACCGCCCGAGAGCACAGATACGCAGTATTTT CASSEPPESTDTQYF
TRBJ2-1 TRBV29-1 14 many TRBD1 TGCAGCGTTGAGGGGAACGACAGGGCTGGCGAGCAGTTCTTC CSVEGNDRAGEQFF
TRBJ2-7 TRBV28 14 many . TGTGCCAGCAGTTCAGCGGAAAGTTTCTACGAGCAGTACTTC CASSSAESFYEQYF
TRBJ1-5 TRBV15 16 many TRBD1 TGTGCCACCAGCAGAGATGGAGGACAGGGCAATCAGCCCCAGCATTTT CATSRDGGQGNQPQHF
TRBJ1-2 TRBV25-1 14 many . TGTGCCAGCAGTGAATTTGAGGGGCTAAGAGGCTACACCTTC CASSEFEGLRGYTF